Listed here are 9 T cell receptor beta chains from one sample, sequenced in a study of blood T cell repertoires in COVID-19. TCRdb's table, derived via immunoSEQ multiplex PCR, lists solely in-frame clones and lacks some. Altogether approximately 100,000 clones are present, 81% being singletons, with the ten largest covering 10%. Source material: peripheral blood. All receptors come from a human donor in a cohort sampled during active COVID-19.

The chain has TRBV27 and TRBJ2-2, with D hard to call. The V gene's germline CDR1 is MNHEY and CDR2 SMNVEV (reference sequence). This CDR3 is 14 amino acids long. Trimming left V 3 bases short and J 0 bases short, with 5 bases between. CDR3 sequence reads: CASSFQTNTGELFF. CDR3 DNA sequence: TGTGCCAGCAGTTTCCAGACGAACACCGGGGAGCTGTTTTTT.

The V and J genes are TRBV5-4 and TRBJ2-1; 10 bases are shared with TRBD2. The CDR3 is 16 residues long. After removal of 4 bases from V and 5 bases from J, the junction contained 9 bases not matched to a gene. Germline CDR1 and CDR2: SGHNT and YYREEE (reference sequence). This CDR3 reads CASSVAPSGGNNEQFF. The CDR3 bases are TGTGCCAGCAGCGTGGCCCCTAGCGGGGGTAACAATGAGCAGTTCTTC.

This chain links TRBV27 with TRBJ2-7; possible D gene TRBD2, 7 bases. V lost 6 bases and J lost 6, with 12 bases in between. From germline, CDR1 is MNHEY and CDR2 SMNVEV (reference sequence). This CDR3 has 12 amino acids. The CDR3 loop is CASSPGGREQYF. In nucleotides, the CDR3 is TGTGCCAGCAGCCCCGGGGGGCGCGAGCAGTACTTC.

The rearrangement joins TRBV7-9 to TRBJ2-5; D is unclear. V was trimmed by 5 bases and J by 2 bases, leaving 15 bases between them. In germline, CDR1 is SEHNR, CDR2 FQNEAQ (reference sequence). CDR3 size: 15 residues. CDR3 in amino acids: CASSQVLSRQETQYF. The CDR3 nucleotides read TGTGCCAGCAGCCAGGTGTTATCCCGACAAGAGACCCAGTACTTC.

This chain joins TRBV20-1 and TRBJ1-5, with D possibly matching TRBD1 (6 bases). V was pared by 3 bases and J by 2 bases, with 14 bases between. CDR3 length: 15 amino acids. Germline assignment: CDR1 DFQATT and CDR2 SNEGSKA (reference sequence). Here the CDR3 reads CSASLGGAGNQPQHF. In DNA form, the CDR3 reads TGCAGTGCTAGTTTGGGGGGGGCTGGCAATCAGCCCCAGCATTTT.

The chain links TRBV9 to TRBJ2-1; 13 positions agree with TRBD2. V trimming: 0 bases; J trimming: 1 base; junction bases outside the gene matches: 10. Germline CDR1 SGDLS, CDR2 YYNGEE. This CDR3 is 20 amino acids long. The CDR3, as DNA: TGTGCCAGCAGCGTAGCGGTTGGACTAGCGGGAGTCCGGTCCTACAATGAGCAGTTCTTC. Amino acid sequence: CASSVAVGLAGVRSYNEQFF.

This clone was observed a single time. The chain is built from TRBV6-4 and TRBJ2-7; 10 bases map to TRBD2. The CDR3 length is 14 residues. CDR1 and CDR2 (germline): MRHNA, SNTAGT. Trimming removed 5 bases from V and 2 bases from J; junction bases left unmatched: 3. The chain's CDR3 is CASSLAGAPYEQYF. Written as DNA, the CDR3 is TGTGCCAGCAGTCTAGCGGGGGCCCCCTACGAGCAGTACTTC.

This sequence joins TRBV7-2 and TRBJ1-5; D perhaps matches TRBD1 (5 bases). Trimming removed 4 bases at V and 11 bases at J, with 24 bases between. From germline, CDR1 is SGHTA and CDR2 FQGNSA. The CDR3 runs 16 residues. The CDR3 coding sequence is TGTGCCAGCAGCTCAACCTTCGGACCCAGACAGAGCACCCAGCATTTT. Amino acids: CASSSTFGPRQSTQHF. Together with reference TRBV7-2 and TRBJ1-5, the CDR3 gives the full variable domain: GAGVSQSPSNKVTEKGKDVELRCDPISGHTALYWYRQSLGQGLEFLIYFQGNSAPDKSGLPSDRFSAERTGGSVSTLTIQRTQQEDSAVYLCASSSTFGPRQSTQHFGDGTRLSIL.

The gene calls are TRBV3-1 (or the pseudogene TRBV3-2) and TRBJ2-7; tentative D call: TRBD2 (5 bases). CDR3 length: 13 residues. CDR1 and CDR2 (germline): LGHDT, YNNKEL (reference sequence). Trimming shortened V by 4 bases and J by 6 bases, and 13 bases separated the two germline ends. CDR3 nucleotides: TGTGCCAGCAGCCGAATAGCGAATGGCGAGCAGTACTTC. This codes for CASSRIANGEQYF.